What follows are 32 T cell receptor beta chains derived from one specimen sequenced in a study of blood T cell repertoires in COVID-19. Clones were sequenced by immunoSEQ multiplex PCR, and TCRdb holds only the in-frame ones, with some missing. The table has roughly 250,000 clones, about 90% seen once; the top ten hold 9.5% to 15%. The sequenced material came from peripheral blood. Receptor source: a woman aged 30 to 39 with COVID-19, enrolled during active disease.

This chain uses TRBV27 with TRBJ2-7, with 7 bases that match TRBD2. The trim removed 5 bases at V and 3 bases at J, leaving 7 bases unmatched. Germline V gene lookup returns CDR1 MNHEY and CDR2 SMNVEV (reference sequence). The CDR3 consists of 14 residues. The CDR3 region is CASSPGTTFYEQYF. CDR3 DNA sequence: TGTGCCAGCAGTCCCGGGACTACCTTCTACGAGCAGTACTTC.

The CDR3 protein is CAINSGKDTEAFF. The DNA for the CDR3 is TGTGCCATCAACTCAGGGAAGGACACTGAAGCTTTCTTT. The J gene is TRBJ1-1, the V gene TRBV10-3, with D possibly TRBD1 on 5 matching bases. The germline V gene has CDR1 ENHRY and CDR2 SYGVKD. The V and J ends lost 7 bases and 3 bases respectively, with 12 bases between them. The CDR3 consists of 13 residues.

This clone was found once. The rearrangement links TRBV9 to TRBJ2-3, with 12 bases that match TRBD2. Germline V gene data show CDR1 as SGDLS and CDR2 as YYNGEE. CDR3 size: 17 residues. Unmatched junction bases numbered 5, after V lost 3 bases and J lost 0 bases. CDR3 residues: CASSARLAGVSTDTQYF. For the CDR3, the DNA is TGTGCCAGCAGCGCTCGACTAGCGGGGGTGAGCACAGATACGCAGTATTTT.

The chain joins TRBV5-1 to TRBJ1-2; 8 bases fit TRBD1. Per germline, CDR1 SGHRS and CDR2 YFSETQ. Trimming at V came to 3 bases and at J to 7 bases, leaving 8 bases not matched to a gene. CDR3 length: 14 amino acids. In nucleotides, the CDR3 is TGCGCCAGCAGCTACAGGGGGAACCTCCGTGGCTACACCTTC. It codes for CASSYRGNLRGYTF.

The CDR3 DNA reads as TGTGCCAGCAGCCGAACAGTTTTCTACGAGCAGTACTTC. Protein product: CASSRTVFYEQYF. The V call is TRBV7-8, the J call TRBJ2-7; D unclear. The CDR3 is 13 amino acids. Per the germline V gene, CDR1 is SGHVS and CDR2 is FQNEAQ. Trimming left V 5 bases short and J 3 bases short, with 11 bases between.

V is TRBV27 and J is TRBJ1-5; D is ambiguous. CDR3 length: 14 amino acids. Deletions cut 3 bases from V and 3 bases from J, with 9 bases between. Germline loops: CDR1 MNHEY, CDR2 SMNVEV (reference sequence). This CDR3 is CASSFRGNNQPQHF. CDR3 coding DNA: TGTGCCAGCAGTTTCCGGGGAAACAATCAGCCCCAGCATTTT.

This sequence joins TRBV18 and TRBJ2-7; TRBD2 is a possible D gene (7 bases). The germline V and J ends were trimmed by 0 bases and 6 bases, with 27 bases remaining between them. This CDR3 contains 19 residues. Per germline, CDR1 KGHSH and CDR2 LQKENI. CDR3 loop: CASSPPFRRLGGGPSEQYF. The CDR3 nucleotides read TGTGCCAGCTCACCACCGTTCCGACGGTTGGGGGGGGGCCCCTCCGAGCAGTACTTC.

The chain combines TRBV10-3 with TRBJ2-2, with D unclear. The germline V gene has CDR1 ENHRY and CDR2 SYGVKD. V lost 6 bases and J lost 0, with 5 bases in between. This CDR3 has 13 residues. The CDR3: CAIRAANTGELFF. The CDR3 region has the DNA TGTGCCATCAGGGCAGCGAACACCGGGGAGCTGTTTTTT.

The rearrangement joins TRBV11-3 to TRBJ2-2; 7 bases agree with TRBD2. Germline V gene data show CDR1 as SGHNT and CDR2 as YENEEA. Germline trimming cut 8 bases from V and 0 bases from J; bases unmatched to any gene: 6. This CDR3 has 15 residues. This CDR3 reads CASSGGPSNTGELFF. The CDR3 region has the DNA TGTGCCAGCTCGGGGGGACCATCGAACACCGGGGAGCTGTTTTTT.

The gene calls are TRBV9 and TRBJ1-5; maybe TRBD1 (5 bases). The CDR3 totals 15 residues. V was cut by 3 bases and J by 5 bases, with 15 bases left in between. Looked up from germline, CDR1 is SGDLS and CDR2 is YYNGEE. CDR3 amino acids: CASSAGGLTYQPQHF. The CDR3 coding sequence is TGTGCCAGCAGCGCCGGGGGACTGACCTATCAGCCCCAGCATTTT.

V usage is TRBV2 and J usage is TRBJ2-1; TRBD2 matches 8 bases. V shed 0 bases, J shed 10 bases, and the junction held 11 bases outside the gene matches. Per the germline V gene, CDR1 is SNHLY and CDR2 is FYNNEI. The CDR3 runs to 16 residues. In nucleotides, the CDR3 is TGTGCCAGCAGTGAAGCGGTCGGGGGGGCGAAGTTGGAGCAGTTCTTC. Its protein is CASSEAVGGAKLEQFF.

V usage is TRBV5-6 and J usage is TRBJ2-5; 8 bases fit TRBD2. Unmatched junction bases numbered 16, after V lost 2 bases and J lost 4 bases. Germline V gene data show CDR1 as SGHDT and CDR2 as YYEEEE. The CDR3 consists of 18 residues. CDR3 bases: TGTGCCAGCAGCTTAGCCTGGGGAGCGGGGGACTTCCGAGAGACCCAGTACTTC. The encoded protein is CASSLAWGAGDFRETQYF.

The chain carries TRBV5-6 and TRBJ1-2; no definite D call. The CDR3 runs to 13 residues. The germline V gene encodes CDR1 SGHDT and CDR2 YYEEEE. Trimming took off 4 bases at V and 8 bases at J, with 15 bases between the two ends. The CDR3 loop reads CASSLGRVGGYTF. The DNA for the CDR3 is TGTGCCAGCAGCCTTGGGAGGGTAGGAGGCTACACCTTC.

This chain connects TRBV29-1 to TRBJ2-7; 7 bases are a match to TRBD1. The germline V gene has CDR1 SQVTM and CDR2 ANQGSEA. The CDR3 runs 14 residues. V gave up 7 bases and J gave up 7 bases; unmatched junction bases: 16. CDR3 nucleotides: TGCAGCGCGTCGACAGGGACGGTTGCGAGTGAGCAGTACTTC. Its protein product is CSASTGTVASEQYF.

The chain carries TRBV6-5 and TRBJ2-3, with 7 bases lining up with TRBD1. Per germline, CDR1 MNHEY and CDR2 SVGAGI. This CDR3 has 15 residues. Trimming took 2 bases from V and 2 from J; bases not matched to a gene: 4. The CDR3 DNA is TGTGCCAGCAGTTACAGGGGGCCAACCACAGATACGCAGTATTTT. Translating gives CASSYRGPTTDTQYF.

The CDR3 nucleotides are TGTGCCAGCAGCCGATCGGGGGGGTTTAGCACAGATACGCAGTATTTT. The encoded protein is CASSRSGGFSTDTQYF. The rearrangement joins TRBV11-2 to TRBJ2-3, with TRBD2 identical over 8 bases. The ends lost 5 bases at V and 0 bases at J; junction bases unmatched: 7. In germline, CDR1 is SGHAT, CDR2 FQNNGV. The CDR3 runs to 16 residues.

V gene TRBV5-5 combines with J gene TRBJ2-6, with D tentatively TRBD2 (5 bases). Germline CDR1 reads SGHKS; CDR2 reads YYEKEE (reference sequence). The CDR3 runs 16 residues. The ends were cut back, 2 bases at V and 0 bases at J, with 9 bases in the middle. The CDR3 is CASSFGIGSGANVLTF. In nucleotides, the CDR3 is TGTGCCAGCAGCTTCGGGATTGGCTCTGGGGCCAACGTCCTGACTTTC.

This clone came up once. The chain has TRBV2 and TRBJ1-3, with D unresolved. The CDR3 has 12 amino acids. In germline, CDR1 is SNHLY, CDR2 FYNNEI. V was clipped by 2 bases and J by 4 bases, with 3 bases between them. CDR3 coding DNA: TGTGCCAGCAGTGAACAGGGAAACACCATATATTTT. This sequence encodes CASSEQGNTIYF.

The chain combines TRBV11-2 with TRBJ2-7; D is perhaps TRBD2 (7 bases). Trimming shortened V by 1 base and J by 4 bases, and 11 bases separated the two germline ends. Looked up from germline, CDR1 is SGHAT and CDR2 is FQNNGV. The CDR3 consists of 14 residues. CDR3: CASSLGGGWYEQYF. The CDR3 DNA sequence: TGTGCCAGCAGCTTAGGCGGGGGCTGGTACGAGCAGTACTTC.

The chain is built from TRBV7-9 and TRBJ1-2; 7 nucleotides align to TRBD1. The CDR3 totals 14 residues. V gave up 4 bases and J gave up 5 bases; unmatched junction bases: 7. Per germline, CDR1 SEHNR and CDR2 FQNEAQ (reference sequence). The CDR3 sequence: CASSSTGAGYGYTF. CDR3 coding DNA: TGTGCCAGCAGCTCTACAGGGGCGGGGTATGGCTACACCTTC.

The chain uses TRBV5-1 and TRBJ2-7; D is unresolved. The CDR3 has 15 amino acids. With 0 bases removed from V and 2 bases from J, the gap between germline ends came to 12 bases. The germline V gene has CDR1 SGHRS and CDR2 YFSETQ. For the CDR3, the DNA is TGCGCCAGCAGCTTGGAGACTGATCATCCCTACGAGCAGTACTTC. Translating it yields CASSLETDHPYEQYF.

The V and J genes are TRBV7-9 and TRBJ1-2, with a tentative D call TRBD1 (6 bases). The CDR3 is made up of 14 amino acids. V shed 5 bases and J shed 6 bases, with 16 bases lying between them. From germline, CDR1 is SEHNR and CDR2 FQNEAQ (reference sequence). The CDR3 loop is CASSPNDRRHGYTF. The CDR3 DNA reads TGTGCCAGCAGCCCCAACGACAGGAGGCATGGCTACACCTTC.

This chain links TRBV5-1 with TRBJ2-1; no clear D. CDR1 is SGHRS and CDR2 is YFSETQ in the germline V gene. The CDR3 sequence is 15 residues long. The V and J ends lost 1 base and 0 bases respectively, with 8 bases between them. CDR3 bases: TGCGCCAGCAGCTTGTGGCACAGCTCCTACAATGAGCAGTTCTTC. This translates into CASSLWHSSYNEQFF.

V is TRBV11-2 and J is TRBJ1-1; tentatively, D is TRBD1 (6 bases). Trimming took off 0 bases at V and 1 base at J, with 21 bases between the two ends. The germline V gene encodes CDR1 SGHAT and CDR2 FQNNGV. The CDR3 is 19 residues long. For the CDR3, the DNA is TGTGCCAGCAGCTTAGATCTAGGGACATTGATAGGGCAGAACACTGAAGCTTTCTTT. Amino acids: CASSLDLGTLIGQNTEAFF. The full variable domain, rest sourced from reference TRBV11-2 and TRBJ1-1, is EAGVAQSPRYKIIEKRQSVAFWCNPISGHATLYWYQQILGQGPKLLIQFQNNGVVDDSQLPKDRFSAERLKGVDSTLKIQPAKLEDSAVYLCASSLDLGTLIGQNTEAFFGQGTRLTVV.

The gene calls are TRBV5-4 and TRBJ2-7; TRBD1 matches at 7 bases. Germline CDR1 is SGHNT and CDR2 is YYREEE (reference sequence). With 4 bases clipped from V and 3 bases from J, the junction kept 7 bases outside the gene matches. The CDR3 has 14 residues. In DNA, the CDR3 is TGTGCCAGCAGCGCCCCGGGACAGAGCTACGAGCAGTACTTC. Its translation: CASSAPGQSYEQYF.

This chain's CDR3 is CSVPQGMGNTEAFF. DNA of the CDR3: TGCAGCGTTCCCCAGGGGATGGGGAACACTGAAGCTTTCTTT. The chain carries TRBV29-1 and TRBJ1-1; tentatively, D is TRBD1 (6 bases). Germline assignment: CDR1 SQVTM and CDR2 ANQGSEA. This CDR3 has 14 amino acids. V was cut by 5 bases and J by 1 base, with 14 bases left in between.

The rearrangement joins TRBV4-1 to TRBJ1-1; D call uncertain. CDR3 size: 13 residues. CDR1 is MGHRA and CDR2 is YSYEKL in the germline V gene. V lost 1 base and J lost 7, with 10 bases in between. CDR3 loop: CASSQGRGLEAFF. The CDR3 DNA reads as TGCGCCAGCAGCCAAGGAAGAGGGCTTGAAGCTTTCTTT.

The chain joins TRBV2 to TRBJ1-1; 7 nucleotides match TRBD1. The CDR3 has 13 amino acids. The junction had 5 bases not matched to a gene; V was cut back by 5 bases and J by 5 bases. Germline loops: CDR1 SNHLY, CDR2 FYNNEI. The chain's CDR3 is CASSPGGRTEAFF. The CDR3 nucleotides are TGTGCCAGCAGTCCAGGGGGTAGAACTGAAGCTTTCTTT.

The rearrangement links TRBV24-1 to TRBJ1-1, with TRBD1 as a possible D gene (6 bases). The V and J ends lost 3 bases and 4 bases respectively, with 14 bases between them. This CDR3 contains 15 residues. CDR1 KGHDR and CDR2 SFDVKD come from the germline V gene. CDR3 nucleotides: TGTGCCACCAGTGATCGGGGAGGGGGGGTCACTGAAGCTTTCTTT. It specifies CATSDRGGGVTEAFF.

The CDR3 is CASSFQRGYGYTF. CDR3 DNA sequence: TGTGCCAGCAGTTTCCAACGGGGGTATGGCTACACCTTC. The rearrangement joins TRBV6-6 to TRBJ1-2; D may be TRBD1 (5 bases). CDR1 and CDR2 (germline): MNHNY, SVGAGI (reference sequence). This CDR3 has 13 amino acids. The ends were cut back, 4 bases at V and 5 bases at J, with 11 bases in the middle.

The chain joins TRBV5-4 to TRBJ1-1; D gene ambiguous. The ends were cut back, 4 bases at V and 4 bases at J, with 8 bases in the middle. CDR3 length: 12 residues. The germline CDR1 and CDR2 sequences are SGHNT and YYREEE (reference sequence). The CDR3 region has the DNA TGTGCCAGCAGCGGAGATCTCACTGAAGCTTTCTTT. Translation: CASSGDLTEAFF.

The chain joins TRBV2 to TRBJ2-7; the D gene is possibly TRBD1 (5 bases). Germline-derived CDR1 and CDR2 are SNHLY and FYNNEI. The CDR3 has 15 amino acids. V was cut by 1 base and J by 2 bases, with 12 bases left in between. CDR3 residues: CASSEGVGQTYEQYF. CDR3 nucleotides: TGTGCCAGCAGTGAAGGAGTGGGGCAAACCTACGAGCAGTACTTC.